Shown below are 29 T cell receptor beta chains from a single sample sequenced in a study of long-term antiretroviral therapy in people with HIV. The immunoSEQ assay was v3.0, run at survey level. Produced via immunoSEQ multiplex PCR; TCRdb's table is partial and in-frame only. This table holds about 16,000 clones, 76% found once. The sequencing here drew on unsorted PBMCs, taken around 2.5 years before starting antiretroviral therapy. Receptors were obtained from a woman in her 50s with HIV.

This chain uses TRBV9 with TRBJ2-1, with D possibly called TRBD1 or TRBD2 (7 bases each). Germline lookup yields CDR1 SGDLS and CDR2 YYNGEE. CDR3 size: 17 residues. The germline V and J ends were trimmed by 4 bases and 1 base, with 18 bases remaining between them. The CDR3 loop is CASSSRGGRGSYNEQFF. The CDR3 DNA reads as TGTGCCAGCAGCTCCAGGGGGGGGCGTGGGTCCTACAATGAGCAGTTCTTC.

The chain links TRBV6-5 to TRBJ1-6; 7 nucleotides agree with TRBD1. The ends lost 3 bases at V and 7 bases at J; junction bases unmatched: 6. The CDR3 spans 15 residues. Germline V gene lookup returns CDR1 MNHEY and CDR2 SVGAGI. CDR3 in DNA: TGTGCCAGCAGTTATACCGGGGACAGAAATTCACCCCTCCACTTT. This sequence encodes CASSYTGDRNSPLHF.

DNA of the CDR3: TGTGCCAGCAGCTTAGGGGTCGGGGGTGAGACCCAGTACTTC. Protein product: CASSLGVGGETQYF. The chain joins TRBV7-8 to TRBJ2-5, with a possible D match to TRBD2 (6 bases). Trimming removed 1 base from V and 5 bases from J, with 11 bases in between. CDR1 and CDR2 from the germline V gene are SGHVS and FQNEAQ. CDR3 length: 14 residues.

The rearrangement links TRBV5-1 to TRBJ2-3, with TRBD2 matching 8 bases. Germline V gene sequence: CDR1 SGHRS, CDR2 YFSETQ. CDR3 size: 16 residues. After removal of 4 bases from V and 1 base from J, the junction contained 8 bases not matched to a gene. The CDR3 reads CASSRLDSGGTDTQYF. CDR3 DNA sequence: TGCGCCAGCAGCCGCTTGGATAGCGGGGGCACAGATACGCAGTATTTT.

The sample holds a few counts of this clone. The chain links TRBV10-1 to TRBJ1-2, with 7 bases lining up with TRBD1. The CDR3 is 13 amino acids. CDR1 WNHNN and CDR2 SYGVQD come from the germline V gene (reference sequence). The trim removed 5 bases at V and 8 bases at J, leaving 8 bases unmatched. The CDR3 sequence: CASSPGQYYGYTF. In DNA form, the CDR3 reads TGCGCCAGCAGTCCGGGACAGTATTACGGCTACACCTTC.

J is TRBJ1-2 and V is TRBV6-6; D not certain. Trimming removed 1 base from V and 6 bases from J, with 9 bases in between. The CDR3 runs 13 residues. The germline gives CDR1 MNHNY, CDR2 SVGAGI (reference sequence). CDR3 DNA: TGTGCCAGCAGTTACTTTGGTGAAGATGGCTACACCTTC. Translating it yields CASSYFGEDGYTF.

For the CDR3, the DNA is TGTGCCAGCAGCTTGAGGTTAAAGGGGGCGGATGAAAAACTGTTTTTT. It translates to CASSLRLKGADEKLFF. The V and J genes are TRBV5-6 and TRBJ1-4; 7 bases match TRBD1. J gave up 6 bases and V 1 base, and 9 bases lay outside the gene matches. The germline V gene encodes CDR1 SGHDT and CDR2 YYEEEE. This CDR3 spans 16 amino acids. The entire variable domain, with the rest obtained from reference TRBV5-6 and TRBJ1-4, is as follows: DAGVTQSPTHLIKTRGQQVTLRCSPKSGHDTVSWYQQALGQGPQFIFQYYEEEERQRGNFPDRFSGHQFPNYSSELNVNALLLGDSALYLCASSLRLKGADEKLFFGSGTQLSVL.

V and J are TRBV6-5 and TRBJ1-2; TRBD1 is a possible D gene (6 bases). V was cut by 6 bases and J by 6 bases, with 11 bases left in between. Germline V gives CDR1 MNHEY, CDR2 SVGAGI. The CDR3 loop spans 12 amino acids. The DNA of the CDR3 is TGTGCCAGCAGCGGACAGAGGGATGGCTACACCTTC. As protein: CASSGQRDGYTF.

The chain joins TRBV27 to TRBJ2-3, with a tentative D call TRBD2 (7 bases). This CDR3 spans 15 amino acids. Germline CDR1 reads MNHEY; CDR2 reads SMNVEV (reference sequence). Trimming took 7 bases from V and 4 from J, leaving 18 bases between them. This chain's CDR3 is CASIQRGGVADTQYF. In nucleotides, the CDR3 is TGTGCCAGCATACAACGCGGGGGCGTAGCAGATACGCAGTATTTT.

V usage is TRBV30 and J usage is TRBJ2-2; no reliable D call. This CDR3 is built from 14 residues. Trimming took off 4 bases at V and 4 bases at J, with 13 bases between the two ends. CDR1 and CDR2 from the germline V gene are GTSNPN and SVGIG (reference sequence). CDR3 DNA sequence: TGTGCCTGGACTGAGTACAGACCCACCGGGGAGCTGTTTTTT. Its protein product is CAWTEYRPTGELFF.

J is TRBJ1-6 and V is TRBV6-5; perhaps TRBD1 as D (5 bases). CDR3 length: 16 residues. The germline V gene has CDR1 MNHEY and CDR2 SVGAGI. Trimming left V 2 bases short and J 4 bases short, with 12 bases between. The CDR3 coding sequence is TGTGCCAGCAGTTACGGGGGGGTAGGATATAATTCACCCCTCCACTTT. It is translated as CASSYGGVGYNSPLHF.

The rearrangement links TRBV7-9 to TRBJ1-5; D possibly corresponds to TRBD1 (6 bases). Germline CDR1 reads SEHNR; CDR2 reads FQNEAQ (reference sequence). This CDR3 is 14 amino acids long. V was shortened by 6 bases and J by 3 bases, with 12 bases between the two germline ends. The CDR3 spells CASRGNRDNQPQHF. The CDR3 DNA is TGTGCCAGCAGGGGGAACAGGGACAATCAGCCCCAGCATTTT. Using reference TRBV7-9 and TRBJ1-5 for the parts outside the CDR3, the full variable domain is DTGVSQNPRHKITKRGQNVTFRCDPISEHNRLYWYRQTLGQGPEFLTYFQNEAQLEKSRLLSDRFSAERPKGSFSTLEIQRTEQGDSAMYLCASRGNRDNQPQHFGDGTRLSIL.

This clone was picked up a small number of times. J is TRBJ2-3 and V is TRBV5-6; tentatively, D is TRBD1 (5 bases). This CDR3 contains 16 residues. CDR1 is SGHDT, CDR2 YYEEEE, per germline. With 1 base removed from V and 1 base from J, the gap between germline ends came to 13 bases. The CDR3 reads CASSLSGKVRTDTQYF. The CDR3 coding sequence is TGTGCCAGCAGCTTGTCAGGGAAGGTCCGCACAGATACGCAGTATTTT.

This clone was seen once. The CDR3 bases are TGTGCCAGCAGCGTAGTCAGTGATGAGCAGTTCTTC. Protein product: CASSVVSDEQFF. The J gene is TRBJ2-1, the V gene TRBV9; unclear D gene. The germline gives CDR1 SGDLS, CDR2 YYNGEE. CDR3 length: 12 residues. V was shortened by 0 bases and J by 8 bases, with 6 bases between the two germline ends.

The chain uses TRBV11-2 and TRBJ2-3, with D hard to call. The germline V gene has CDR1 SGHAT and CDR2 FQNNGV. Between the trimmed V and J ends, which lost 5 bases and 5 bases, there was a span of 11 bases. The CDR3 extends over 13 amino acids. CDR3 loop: CASSLFSGDTQYF. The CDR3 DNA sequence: TGTGCCAGCAGCCTGTTTAGTGGAGATACGCAGTATTTT.

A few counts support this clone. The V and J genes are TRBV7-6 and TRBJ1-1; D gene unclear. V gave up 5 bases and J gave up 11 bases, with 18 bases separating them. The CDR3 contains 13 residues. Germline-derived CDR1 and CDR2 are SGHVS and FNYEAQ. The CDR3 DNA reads TGTGCCAGCAGCCCTCGACACCCACGCCAGGCTTTCTTT. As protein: CASSPRHPRQAFF.

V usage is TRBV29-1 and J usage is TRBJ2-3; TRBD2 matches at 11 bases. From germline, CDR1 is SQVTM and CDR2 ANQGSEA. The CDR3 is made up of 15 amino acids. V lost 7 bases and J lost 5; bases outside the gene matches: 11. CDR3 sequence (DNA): TGCAGCGCTGCCGCGACTGGGACTAGCGGAGATACGCAGTATTTT. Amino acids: CSAAATGTSGDTQYF.

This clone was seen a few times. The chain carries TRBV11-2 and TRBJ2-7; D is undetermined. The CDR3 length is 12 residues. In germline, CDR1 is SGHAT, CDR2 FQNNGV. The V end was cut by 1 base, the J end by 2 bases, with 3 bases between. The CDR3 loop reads CASSLGTYEQYV. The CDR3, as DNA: TGTGCCAGCAGCTTAGGGACCTACGAGCAGTACGTC.

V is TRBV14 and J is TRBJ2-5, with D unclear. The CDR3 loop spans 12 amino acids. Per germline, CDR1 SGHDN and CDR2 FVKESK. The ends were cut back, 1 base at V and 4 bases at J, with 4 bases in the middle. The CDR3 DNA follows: TGTGCCAGCAGCCAAGTCCCAGAGACCCAGTACTTC. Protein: CASSQVPETQYF.

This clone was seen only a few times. CDR3 nucleotides: TGTGCCAGCAGTTTATCGGGTTATAGCAATCAGCCCCAGCATTTT. This sequence encodes CASSLSGYSNQPQHF. The V gene is TRBV27, the J gene TRBJ1-5, with D unclear. The CDR3 runs to 15 residues. Trimming removed 0 bases from V and 0 bases from J, with 6 bases in between. Looked up from germline, CDR1 is MNHEY and CDR2 is SMNVEV (reference sequence).

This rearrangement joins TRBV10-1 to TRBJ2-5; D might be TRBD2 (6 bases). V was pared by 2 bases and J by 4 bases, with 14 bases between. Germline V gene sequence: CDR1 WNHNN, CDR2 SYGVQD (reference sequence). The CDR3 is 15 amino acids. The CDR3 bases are TGCGCCAGCAGTGAGAAGGGACTGGCTCGAGAGACCCAGTACTTC. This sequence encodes CASSEKGLARETQYF.

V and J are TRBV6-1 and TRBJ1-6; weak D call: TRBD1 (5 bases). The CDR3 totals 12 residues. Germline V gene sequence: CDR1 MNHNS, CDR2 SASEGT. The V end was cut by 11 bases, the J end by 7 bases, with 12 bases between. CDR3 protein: CAYGAGNSPLHF. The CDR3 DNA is TGTGCCTATGGGGCAGGCAATTCACCCCTCCACTTT.

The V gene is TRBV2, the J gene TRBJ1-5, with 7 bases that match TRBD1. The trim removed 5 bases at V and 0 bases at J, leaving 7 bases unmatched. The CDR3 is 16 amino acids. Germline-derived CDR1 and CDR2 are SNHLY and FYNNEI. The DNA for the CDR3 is TGTGCCAGCAGTCCTGGGACAGCCCATAGCAATCAGCCCCAGCATTTT. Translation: CASSPGTAHSNQPQHF.

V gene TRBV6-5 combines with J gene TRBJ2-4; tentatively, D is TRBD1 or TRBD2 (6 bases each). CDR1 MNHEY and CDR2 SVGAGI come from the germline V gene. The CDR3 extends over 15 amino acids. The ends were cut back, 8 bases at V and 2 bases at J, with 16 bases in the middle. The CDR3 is CASSRGRGTKNIQYF. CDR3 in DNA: TGTGCCAGCTCCCGGGGGCGAGGAACCAAAAACATTCAGTACTTC.

This chain's CDR3 is CASSSDWGGNEKLFF. DNA for the CDR3: TGTGCCAGCAGCTCCGACTGGGGGGGTAATGAAAAACTGTTTTTT. The rearrangement links TRBV7-6 to TRBJ1-4; tentative D call: TRBD1 (5 bases). Germline V gene lookup returns CDR1 SGHVS and CDR2 FNYEAQ. The V gene lost 4 bases and the J gene lost 4 bases, with 13 bases spanning the gap. CDR3 length: 15 amino acids.

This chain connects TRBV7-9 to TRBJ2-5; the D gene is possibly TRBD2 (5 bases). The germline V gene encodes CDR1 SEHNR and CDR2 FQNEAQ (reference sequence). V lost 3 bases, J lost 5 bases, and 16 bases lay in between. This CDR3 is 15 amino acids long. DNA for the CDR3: TGTGCCAGCAGCTTTTATCCCCGACCGGGGGAGACCCAGTACTTC. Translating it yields CASSFYPRPGETQYF. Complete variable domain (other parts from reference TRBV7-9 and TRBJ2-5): DTGVSQNPRHKITKRGQNVTFRCDPISEHNRLYWYRQTLGQGPEFLTYFQNEAQLEKSRLLSDRFSAERPKGSFSTLEIQRTEQGDSAMYLCASSFYPRPGETQYFGPGTRLLVL.

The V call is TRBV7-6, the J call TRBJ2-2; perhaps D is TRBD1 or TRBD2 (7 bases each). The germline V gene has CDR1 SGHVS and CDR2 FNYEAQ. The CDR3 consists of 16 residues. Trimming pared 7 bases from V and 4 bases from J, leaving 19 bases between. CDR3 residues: CASTFRGDSLTGELFF. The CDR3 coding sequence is TGTGCCAGCACCTTTCGGGGGGACAGTCTCACCGGGGAGCTGTTTTTT.

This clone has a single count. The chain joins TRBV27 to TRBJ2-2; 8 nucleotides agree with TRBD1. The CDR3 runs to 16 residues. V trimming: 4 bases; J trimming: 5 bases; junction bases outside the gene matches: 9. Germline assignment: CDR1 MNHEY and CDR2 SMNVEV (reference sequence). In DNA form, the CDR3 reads TGTGCCAGCAGTTCAGGACAGGGAAGTCGAACCGGGGAGCTGTTTTTT. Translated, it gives CASSSGQGSRTGELFF.

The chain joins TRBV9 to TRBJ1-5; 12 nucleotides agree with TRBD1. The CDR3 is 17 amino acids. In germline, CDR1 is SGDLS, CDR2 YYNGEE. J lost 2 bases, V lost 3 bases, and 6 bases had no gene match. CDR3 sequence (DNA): TGTGCCAGCAGCGCAGGGACAGGGGGCGCCGGCAATCAGCCCCAGCATTTT. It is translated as CASSAGTGGAGNQPQHF. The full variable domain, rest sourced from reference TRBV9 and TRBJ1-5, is DSGVTQTPKHLITATGQRVTLRCSPRSGDLSVYWYQQSLDQGLQFLIQYYNGEERAKGNILERFSAQQFPDLHSELNLSSLELGDSALYFCASSAGTGGAGNQPQHFGDGTRLSIL.